This T cell receptor beta chain is from a study of T cells after yellow fever vaccination. On this clonotype: Its antigen is not identified.

Regarding the study as a whole: Boosting was followed by the reappearance of most primary-vaccination clones (under 97% CD4, 85% to 90% CD8). In FACS-sorted repertoires, abundant clonotypes from the bulk population could appear as contaminants.

Production of TCR cDNA was by 5'RACE template switching, which also added a universal primer site and UMIs. TCRdb fed the 5' RACE reads into MiXCR, producing one record per CDR3 protein. The sample lists about 300,000 distinct CDR3 sequences, approximately 4% occurring once. The sample was PBMCs, taken 5 days after the yellow fever booster vaccination. The receptor was derived from a young man who received the YFV17D yellow fever vaccine.

CDR3 sequence (DNA): TGTGCCAGCAGCCCTACTAGCACTGGAGAGACCCAGTACTTC. This encodes CASSPTSTGETQYF. The chain couples TRBV7-7 to TRBJ2-5; D is perhaps TRBD2 (6 bases). The CDR3 extends over 14 amino acids. Trimming took 5 bases from V and 4 from J, leaving 14 bases between them. Germline lookup yields CDR1 SSHAT and CDR2 FNYEAQ (reference sequence).